These 3 T cell receptor beta chains share one sample of origin, sequenced in a study of T cell responses to AZD1222 COVID-19 vaccine. Sequenced by immunoSEQ multiplex PCR; TCRdb stores in-frame clones only, minus some. Of some 170,000 clones detected, more than 85% appear once; the ten largest clones hold about 1.7%. The sample in question was peripheral blood, obtained 28 days after the second AZD1222 dose. The receptors were gathered from an adult who received the AZD1222 COVID-19 vaccine.

This clone was seen only a few times. The V call is TRBV5-6, the J call TRBJ2-1; TRBD2 is a possible D gene (6 bases). The CDR3 covers 14 residues. V lost 4 bases and J 9 bases, leaving 17 bases between the germline ends. Germline lookup yields CDR1 SGHDT and CDR2 YYEEEE. The CDR3 is CASSPPSVVSEQFF. CDR3 bases: TGTGCCAGCAGCCCCCCTAGCGTAGTGAGTGAGCAGTTCTTC.

The chain employs TRBV27 and TRBJ2-7, with TRBD2 matching 8 bases. Germline lookup yields CDR1 MNHEY and CDR2 SMNVEV (reference sequence). V lost 0 bases, J lost 3 bases, and 1 base stayed unmatched. The CDR3 extends over 14 amino acids. The CDR3 is CASSLSSGNYEQYF. The CDR3 nucleotides are TGTGCCAGCAGTTTATCTAGCGGGAACTACGAGCAGTACTTC.

This clone was recorded a few times. The chain links TRBV6-5 to TRBJ1-1; 7 bases are a match to TRBD1. The ends lost 7 bases at V and 4 bases at J; junction bases unmatched: 9. Germline V CDR1 and CDR2: MNHEY, SVGAGI. This CDR3 comprises 14 residues. CDR3 loop: CASNRQGGITEAFF. The CDR3 coding sequence is TGTGCCAGCAATAGACAGGGAGGAATCACTGAAGCTTTCTTT.